This T cell receptor (beta chain) was documented in a study of tumor T cells in aggressive B-cell lymphoma. Germline-derived CDR1 and CDR2 are SGHTA and FQGNSA. This CDR3 is built from 13 residues. Points on this clone: One junction end does not reproduce the germline sequence, and a read error may be involved.

Assay: immunoSEQ multiplex PCR; the TCRdb copy retains only in-frame clones and omits some. The repertoire includes over 2,000 clones, roughly 94% of them detected once, and about 2.5% sits in the top ten. The sequence was obtained from an adult with diffuse large B cell lymphoma. The sequenced sample consisted of tumor tissue. The chain recombines TRBV7-2 with TRBJ2-1; a weak D match, TRBD2 (5 bases). CDR3 nucleotides: TGTGCCAGCAGCTTAGGCCAGATTCACAGCGGAATCTTC. This encodes CASSLGQIHSGIF. Using reference TRBV7-2 and TRBJ2-1 for the parts outside the CDR3, the full variable domain is GAGVSQSPSNKVTEKGKDVELRCDPISGHTALYWYRQSLGQGLEFLIYFQGNSAPDKSGLPSDRFSAERTGGSVSTLTIQRTQQEDSAVYLCASSLGQIHSGIFGPGTRLTVL.